The rows below give T cell receptor beta chains drawn from one sample of a study of CD8 T cells in Susac syndrome. TCRdb reanalysed the immunoSEQ multiplex PCR reads using MiXCR and keeps one entry per CDR3 protein. Of more than 200,000 distinct CDR3 sequences in the sample, over 90% were seen once. Sequenced material: CD4+ T cells from PBMCs. These receptors were taken from a human donor with Susac syndrome. CDR3s include the opening cysteine and the closing phenylalanine or tryptophan. D genes are given only for firm matches. Rows may omit the clone size; those that give it use once, few, many or a size class.

j_call	v_call	d_call	clone_size	cdr3_nt	cdr3_aa
TRBJ2-3	TRBV19	NA	NA	TGTGCCAGTAGTATTACGGGGGAGGCAGATACGCAGTATTTT	CASSITGEADTQYF
TRBJ2-7	TRBV20-1	NA	NA	TGCAGTGCTTGGGGCCCCCCGGGGGAGCAGTACTTC	CSAWGPPGEQYF
TRBJ1-2	TRBV6-5	NA	NA	TGTGCCAGCAGGGAACAGAGGGCTAGCGGCTACACCTTC	CASREQRASGYTF
TRBJ2-1	TRBV9	NA	NA	TGTGCCAGCAGCGTACAGAATGAGCAGTTCTTC	CASSVQNEQFF
TRBJ1-6	TRBV4-2	TRBD1	NA	TGTGCCAGCAGCCAAGCTCCGGGACAGTATAATTCACCCCTCCACTTT	CASSQAPGQYNSPLHF
TRBJ2-3	TRBV9	TRBD1	NA	TGTGCCAGCAGCACCCGGGACAGGGGGCCCACAGATACGCAGTATTTT	CASSTRDRGPTDTQYF
TRBJ2-7	TRBV20-1	TRBD1	once	TGCAGTGCTAGAGGGGACAGTTCTACCTACGAGCAGTACTTC	CSARGDSSTYEQYF
TRBJ1-2	TRBV20-1	TRBD1	once	TGCAGTGCTAGGGCGACAGGGCGGGCTGGCTACACCTTC	CSARATGRAGYTF
TRBJ1-1	TRBV28	NA	NA	TGTGCCAGCAGTTCGGTTCGGACTGAAGCTTTCTTT	CASSSVRTEAFF
TRBJ1-2	TRBV7-8	TRBD1	NA	TGTGCCAGCAGCTTAGATACAGGGGCTAACTATGGCTACACCTTC	CASSLDTGANYGYTF
TRBJ2-5	TRBV5-1	NA	NA	TGCGCCAGCAGCTTGGTTGGCAGCCAAGAGACCCAGTACTTC	CASSLVGSQETQYF
TRBJ2-2	TRBV5-1	TRBD1	NA	TGCGCCAGCAGCTTGGCCCCCGGACAGGGCGCCGGGGAGCTGTTTTTT	CASSLAPGQGAGELFF
TRBJ2-5	TRBV24-1	TRBD1	NA	TGTGCCACCGCACCCGGGACAGGGGTGACGGAGACCCAGTACTTC	CATAPGTGVTETQYF
TRBJ2-6	TRBV6-5	NA	NA	TGTGCCAGCAGTTACAGGCAAGCCGACTCTGGGGCCAACGTCCTGACTTTC	CASSYRQADSGANVLTF
TRBJ1-1	TRBV7-9	NA	once	TGTGCCAGCAGCAACGGGGGTTACACTGAAGCTTTCTTT	CASSNGGYTEAFF
TRBJ2-1	TRBV7-2	TRBD1	NA	TGTGCCAGCAGCTCGACCGGGACAGGGACCTACAATGAGCAGTTCTTC	CASSSTGTGTYNEQFF
TRBJ1-2	TRBV28	NA	NA	TGTGCCAGCAGCCCCCCGAGGTGGGACTATGGCTACACCTTC	CASSPPRWDYGYTF
TRBJ1-2	TRBV4-3	NA	NA	TGCGCCGGGTTCAACTATGGCTACACCTTC	CAGFNYGYTF
TRBJ2-1	TRBV5-1	TRBD2	once	TGCGCCAGCAGCTTGGGGCTAGCGGGGATTGGTAAGGAGCAGTTCTTC	CASSLGLAGIGKEQFF
TRBJ2-2	TRBV6-6	NA	NA	TGTGCCAGCAGTTATACTCCCAAGACGAACACCGGGGAGCTGTTTTTT	CASSYTPKTNTGELFF
TRBJ2-7	TRBV5-5	TRBD1	NA	TGTGCCAGCAGTCGACAGGGTTCCATCTCCTACGAGCAGTACTTC	CASSRQGSISYEQYF
TRBJ2-5	TRBV12-3/TRBV12-4	NA	NA	TGTGCCAGCAGAGTTACTACGCAAGAAGGGACCCAGTACTTC	CASRVTTQEGTQYF
TRBJ2-3	TRBV7-2	TRBD2	NA	TGTGCCAGCAGCTTTCGACTAGCGGGGGACACAGATACGCAGTATTTT	CASSFRLAGDTDTQYF
TRBJ2-3	TRBV6-4	NA	NA	TGTGCCAGCAGTGACTCTATATGGGGGGGCACAGATACGCAGTATTTT	CASSDSIWGGTDTQYF
TRBJ2-5	TRBV29-1	TRBD1	NA	TGCAGCACCCGACAGGGACGAGAGACCCAGTACTTC	CSTRQGRETQYF
TRBJ1-2	TRBV5-4	TRBD1	NA	TGTGCCAGCAGCTTGGAACAGGGGGCGAACTATGGCTACACCTTC	CASSLEQGANYGYTF
TRBJ2-3	TRBV29-1	NA	NA	TGCAGCGTTGCGGGCAGGGTGGCAGATACGCAGTATTTT	CSVAGRVADTQYF
TRBJ2-3	TRBV28	NA	NA	TGTGCCACCCAGGTCGGAGATACGCAGTATTTT	CATQVGDTQYF
TRBJ1-2	TRBV5-6	NA	NA	TGTGCCAGCAGCCACCCCTTCCAGGGCTATGGCTACACCTTC	CASSHPFQGYGYTF
TRBJ1-4	TRBV15	NA	NA	TGTGCCACCAGCCTGGACACGACTAATGAAAAACTGTTTTTT	CATSLDTTNEKLFF
TRBJ2-7	TRBV2	NA	NA	TGTGCCAGCAGTGAAGATCTACCGTCTAACTCCTACGAGCAGTACTTC	CASSEDLPSNSYEQYF
TRBJ1-2	TRBV7-3	NA	NA	TGTGCCAGCAGTTTGGGCGGCGGAGGAGTAGGCTACACCTTC	CASSLGGGGVGYTF
TRBJ1-5	TRBV30	NA	NA	TGTGCCTGGAGTGTGGGGCAACAGCCCCAGCATTTT	CAWSVGQQPQHF
TRBJ2-7	TRBV30	NA	NA	TGTGCCTGTCACAAGACATACGAGCAGTACTTC	CACHKTYEQYF
TRBJ2-2	TRBV14	TRBD1	NA	TGTGCCAGCAGCGGCGACAGGGTTGACACCGGGGAGCTGTTTTTT	CASSGDRVDTGELFF
TRBJ2-2	TRBV4-3	NA	once	TGCGCCAGCAGCCAGCTAATAATGGGGGACACCGGGGAGCTGTTTTTT	CASSQLIMGDTGELFF
TRBJ1-2	TRBV7-2	NA	NA	TGTGCCAGCAGCTTTAGAACGGTACTCTATGGCTACACCTTC	CASSFRTVLYGYTF
TRBJ1-2	TRBV6-2/TRBV6-3	NA	NA	TGTGCCAGCGTTCAATCTCGGGGGTATGGCTACACCTTC	CASVQSRGYGYTF
TRBJ2-3	TRBV7-2	TRBD1	once	TGTGCCAGCAGCTTCGACAGGGGGCAATCAGATACGCAGTATTTT	CASSFDRGQSDTQYF
TRBJ2-3	TRBV24-1	NA	NA	TGTGCCACCAGTGGGGGTCTCAGCGCAGATACGCAGTATTTT	CATSGGLSADTQYF
TRBJ2-7	TRBV25-1	NA	NA	TGTGCCAGCAGTGAACCGACAGGATCCCTGGGCGAGCAGTACTTC	CASSEPTGSLGEQYF
TRBJ2-1	TRBV7-8	NA	NA	TGTGCCAGCAGCTTAGCACCGGGACACCGCTACAATGAGCAGTTCTTC	CASSLAPGHRYNEQFF
TRBJ2-5	TRBV10-3	NA	NA	TGTGCCATCAGTGAGTCGACATACCAAGAGACCCAGTACTTC	CAISESTYQETQYF
TRBJ1-4	TRBV4-2	NA	NA	TGTGCCAGCAGCCAAGGTCAACAGGGTAATGAAAAACTGTTTTTT	CASSQGQQGNEKLFF
TRBJ1-1	TRBV19	NA	NA	TGTGCCAGTAGTATTGGGGGATACATGAACACTGAAGCTTTCTTT	CASSIGGYMNTEAFF
TRBJ1-5	TRBV15	NA	NA	TGTGCCACCAGCAGGCTGGGGCTGGATCAGCCCCAGCATTTT	CATSRLGLDQPQHF
TRBJ1-2	TRBV30	NA	NA	TGTGCCTGGTCCGGGGAAGGCGGCTATGGCTACACCTTC	CAWSGEGGYGYTF
TRBJ1-1	TRBV30	NA	NA	TGTGCCTTCACCGGGACCCTCTCTGAAGCTTTCTTT	CAFTGTLSEAFF
TRBJ2-7	TRBV7-4	NA	NA	TGTGCCAATTTTCCCGTCTACGAGCAGTACTTC	CANFPVYEQYF
TRBJ1-2	TRBV5-6	TRBD1	once	TGTGCCAGCAGGGACAGGGGGCGCTGGGGCTACACCTTC	CASRDRGRWGYTF
TRBJ1-5	TRBV20-1	NA	NA	TGCAGTGCTGACTTTGTCAGGACGGATAGCAATCAGCCCCAGCATTTT	CSADFVRTDSNQPQHF
TRBJ1-6	TRBV30	NA	NA	TGTGCCTGGAGTGTGGGGGGGGCGGGTAATTCACCCCTCCACTTT	CAWSVGGAGNSPLHF
TRBJ1-1	TRBV6-2/TRBV6-3	NA	NA	TGTGCCAGCAGTTACGGTCTCGGCGGGGCTTTCTTT	CASSYGLGGAFF
TRBJ1-1	TRBV7-9	NA	NA	TGTGCCAGCAGCCTCCCCCTTGGCGCGAACACTGAAGCTTTCTTT	CASSLPLGANTEAFF
TRBJ1-6	TRBV20-1	NA	once	TGCAGTGCTAGAGATCAGGGAGCGGTATTATCACCCCTCCACTTT	CSARDQGAVLSPLHF